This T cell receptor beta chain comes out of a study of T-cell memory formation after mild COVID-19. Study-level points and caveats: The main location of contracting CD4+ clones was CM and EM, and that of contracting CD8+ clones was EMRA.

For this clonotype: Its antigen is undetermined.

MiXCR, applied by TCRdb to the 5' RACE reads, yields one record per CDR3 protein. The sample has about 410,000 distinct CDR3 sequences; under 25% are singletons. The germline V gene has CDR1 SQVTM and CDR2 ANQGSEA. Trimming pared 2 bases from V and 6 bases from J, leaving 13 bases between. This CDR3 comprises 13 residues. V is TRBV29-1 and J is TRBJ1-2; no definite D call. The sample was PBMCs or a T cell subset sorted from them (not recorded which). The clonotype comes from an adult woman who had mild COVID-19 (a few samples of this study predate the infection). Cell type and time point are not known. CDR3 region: CSVEPGGTNGYTF. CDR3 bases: TGCAGCGTTGAACCGGGAGGAACAAATGGCTACACCTTC.